This TCR beta chain was identified during a study of OX40 agonist ivuxolimab in advanced cancers. General observations from the study: In general, CD8+ T cells held more expanded clones than CD4+ did, on average.

Germline CDR1 SEHNR, CDR2 FQNEAQ (reference sequence). V was clipped by 4 bases and J by 2 bases, with 17 bases between them. The CDR3 loop spans 16 amino acids. Regarding this clone: Its antigen remains unknown.

TCRdb's table, derived via immunoSEQ multiplex PCR, lists solely in-frame clones and lacks some. The sample contains about 120,000 clones, just over 90% of which appear only once. Sampling times: baseline, cycle 4 day 1, cycle 7 day 1. The chain uses TRBV7-9 and TRBJ2-5; D might be TRBD1 (7 bases). The specimen comprised CD4+ or CD8+ T cells sorted from blood, sampled in a trial of the OX40 agonist ivuxolimab. This TCR derives from an adult with an advanced solid tumor such as melanoma, head and neck, liver or kidney cancer. DNA for the CDR3: TGTGCCAGCAGCTCCGGAGGGGGACAGCTACAAGAGACCCAGTACTTC. Amino acids: CASSSGGGQLQETQYF.